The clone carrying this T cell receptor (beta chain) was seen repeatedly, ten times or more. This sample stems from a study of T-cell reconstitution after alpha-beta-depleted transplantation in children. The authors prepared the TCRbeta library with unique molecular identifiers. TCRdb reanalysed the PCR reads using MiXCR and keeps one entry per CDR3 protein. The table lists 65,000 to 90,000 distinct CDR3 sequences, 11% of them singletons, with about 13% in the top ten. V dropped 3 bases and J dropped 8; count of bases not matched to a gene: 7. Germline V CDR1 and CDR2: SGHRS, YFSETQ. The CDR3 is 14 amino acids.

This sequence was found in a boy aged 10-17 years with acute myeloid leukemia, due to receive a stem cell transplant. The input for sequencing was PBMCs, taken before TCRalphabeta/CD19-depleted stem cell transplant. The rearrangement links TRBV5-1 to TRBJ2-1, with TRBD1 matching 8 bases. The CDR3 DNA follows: TGCGCCAGCAGCTCCGCACAGGGGGTGGATGAGCAGTTCTTC. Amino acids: CASSSAQGVDEQFF.